Each of the 13 T cell receptor beta chains below was sequenced from the same sample in a study of blood T cell repertoires in COVID-19 (dated by TCRdb to about 2020). Libraries came from the immunoSEQ multiplex PCR assay. TCRdb took this table from immuneACCESS and kept in-frame rearrangements with V and J called. Such tables lack part of the clones; where checked against another copy, unresolved V genes explain under half of the gap, and the rest is unexplained. A total of about 320,000 clones appear in this sample, 65% to 90% of them only once. The ten largest clonotypes hold approximately 7.9% of the sample. Sample: peripheral blood. All receptors come from a human donor in a cohort sampled during active COVID-19.

The V gene is TRBV4-1, the J gene TRBJ1-4; D is perhaps TRBD1 (5 bases). The germline gives CDR1 MGHRA, CDR2 YSYEKL. Trimming removed 8 bases at V and 0 bases at J, with 16 bases between. The CDR3 totals 16 residues. In DNA, the CDR3 is TGCGCCAGCCGACACTCGGGGGACTCAACTAATGAAAAACTGTTTTTT. It is translated as CASRHSGDSTNEKLFF.

The chain joins TRBV11-2 to TRBJ1-2; 11 bases fit TRBD1. The CDR3 sequence is 17 residues long. From germline, CDR1 is SGHAT and CDR2 FQNNGV. Losses at the gene ends were 3 bases for V and 5 bases for J; bases not matched to a gene: 11. For the CDR3, the DNA is TGTGCCAGCAGCTTGAGGACAGGGGGCGGGGGAGGTTATGGCTACACCTTC. Encoded protein: CASSLRTGGGGGYGYTF. Using reference TRBV11-2 and TRBJ1-2 for the parts outside the CDR3, the full variable domain is EAGVAQSPRYKIIEKRQSVAFWCNPISGHATLYWYQQILGQGPKLLIQFQNNGVVDDSQLPKDRFSAERLKGVDSTLKIQPAKLEDSAVYLCASSLRTGGGGGYGYTFGSGTRLTVV.

This clone was seen a single time. The chain joins TRBV7-8 to TRBJ1-3; 10 bases line up with TRBD1. Germline CDR1 reads SGHVS; CDR2 reads FQNEAQ. V gave up 5 bases and J gave up 4 bases; unmatched junction bases: 8. The CDR3 is made up of 16 amino acids. The CDR3 loop reads CASSPGGQGSGNTIYF. Here the CDR3 DNA reads TGTGCCAGCAGCCCTGGGGGACAGGGGTCCGGAAACACCATATATTTT. Variable domain in full (rest from reference TRBV7-8 and TRBJ1-3): GAGVSQSPRYKVAKRGQDVALRCDPISGHVSLFWYQQALGQGPEFLTYFQNEAQLDKSGLPSDRFFAERPEGSVSTLKIQRTQQEDSAVYLCASSPGGQGSGNTIYFGEGSWLTVV.

CDR3 sequence reads: CASSRFGGNTEAFF. CDR3 DNA: TGTGCCAGCAGCCGATTCGGGGGGAACACTGAAGCTTTCTTT. The chain couples TRBV2 to TRBJ1-1; D possibly corresponds to TRBD1 (5 bases). Germline V CDR1 and CDR2: SNHLY, FYNNEI. CDR3 length equals 14 residues. V shed 6 bases and J shed 1 base, with 12 bases lying between them.

The sample holds one count of this clone. The chain is built from TRBV10-1 and TRBJ1-1; D remains ambiguous. Trimming pared 1 base from V and 2 bases from J, leaving 5 bases between. Germline V gene data show CDR1 as WNHNN and CDR2 as SYGVQD (reference sequence). The CDR3 runs to 13 residues. The CDR3 bases are TGCGCCAGCAGTGAGTGTGTAAACACTGAAGCTTTCTTT. This sequence encodes CASSECVNTEAFF.

The chain carries TRBV19 and TRBJ2-3; D remains unclear. Germline V gene data show CDR1 as LNHDA and CDR2 as SQIVND (reference sequence). Trimming took 3 bases from V and 4 from J, leaving 5 bases between them. This CDR3 contains 12 residues. The CDR3 sequence is CASSIEADTQYF. CDR3 sequence (DNA): TGTGCCAGTAGTATCGAGGCAGATACGCAGTATTTT.

The genes are TRBV4-1 and TRBJ2-1; D is undetermined. V was cut by 4 bases and J by 4 bases, with 8 bases left in between. The CDR3 covers 13 residues. Germline-derived CDR1 and CDR2 are MGHRA and YSYEKL. The chain's CDR3 is CASSPLGYNEQFF. CDR3 bases: TGCGCCAGCAGCCCCCTCGGGTACAATGAGCAGTTCTTC.

This chain connects TRBV4-2 to TRBJ1-5, with D possibly TRBD1 on 6 matching bases. The CDR3 spans 17 residues. Germline CDR1 and CDR2: LGHNA and YNFKEQ. V was pared by 0 bases and J by 0 bases, with 12 bases between. The CDR3 loop reads CASSQDGTGYSNQPQHF. In nucleotides, the CDR3 is TGTGCCAGCAGCCAAGATGGAACAGGGTATAGCAATCAGCCCCAGCATTTT.

The chain combines TRBV5-1 with TRBJ2-1; the match to TRBD2 covers 8 bases. Germline V gene data show CDR1 as SGHRS and CDR2 as YFSETQ. With V trimmed by 4 bases and J by 3 bases, 6 bases remained unmatched. The CDR3 runs 15 residues. The CDR3 protein is CASSLGGAYYNEQFF. As DNA, the CDR3 is TGCGCCAGCAGCCTCGGGGGGGCGTACTACAATGAGCAGTTCTTC.

The CDR3 nucleotides read TGTGCCAGGGAGACTAGCGGGGGGGGATGGGAGCAGTTCTTC. It translates to CARETSGGGWEQFF. The chain couples TRBV6-5 to TRBJ2-1; 14 bases are a match to TRBD2. Per the germline V gene, CDR1 is MNHEY and CDR2 is SVGAGI. V trimming: 9 bases; J trimming: 10 bases; junction bases outside the gene matches: 8. This CDR3 has 14 amino acids.

V gene TRBV6-5 combines with J gene TRBJ2-1; 10 positions match TRBD2. CDR1 is MNHEY, CDR2 SVGAGI, per germline. The V segment lost 2 bases and the J segment 5 bases; nucleotides outside the gene matches: 3. CDR3 size: 15 residues. The CDR3 DNA follows: TGTGCCAGCAGTTACCCTAGCGGGGGTCACAATGAGCAGTTCTTC. Protein sequence: CASSYPSGGHNEQFF.

The V gene is TRBV5-4, the J gene TRBJ2-7; D is possibly TRBD1 (5 bases). Germline V lookup: CDR1 SGHNT, CDR2 YYREEE (reference sequence). Trimming took off 2 bases at V and 4 bases at J, with 7 bases between the two ends. The CDR3 is 12 residues long. CDR3 residues: CASSFDSYEQYF. CDR3 DNA: TGTGCCAGCAGCTTCGACAGTTACGAGCAGTACTTC.

The chain is built from TRBV6-5 and TRBJ2-7; a weak D match, TRBD1 (5 bases). V dropped 7 bases and J dropped 2 bases, with 18 bases sitting between them. The CDR3 has 15 residues. Per the germline V gene, CDR1 is MNHEY and CDR2 is SVGAGI. Here the CDR3 reads CASTIGQGLTYEQYF. The DNA for the CDR3 is TGTGCCAGCACCATAGGGCAGGGTTTAACCTACGAGCAGTACTTC.